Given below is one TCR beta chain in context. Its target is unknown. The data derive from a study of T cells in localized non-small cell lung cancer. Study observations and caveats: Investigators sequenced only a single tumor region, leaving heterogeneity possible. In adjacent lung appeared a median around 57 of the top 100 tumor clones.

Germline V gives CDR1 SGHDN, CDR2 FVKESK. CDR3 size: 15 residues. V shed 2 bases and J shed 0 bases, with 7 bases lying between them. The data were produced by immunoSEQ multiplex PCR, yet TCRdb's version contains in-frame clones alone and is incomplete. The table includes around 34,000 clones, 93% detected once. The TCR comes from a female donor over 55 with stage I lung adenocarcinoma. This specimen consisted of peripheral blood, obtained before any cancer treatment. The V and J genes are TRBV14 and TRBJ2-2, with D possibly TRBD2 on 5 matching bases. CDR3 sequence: CASSQRTPNTGELFF. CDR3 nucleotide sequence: TGTGCCAGCAGCCAACGGACTCCGAACACCGGGGAGCTGTTTTTT.